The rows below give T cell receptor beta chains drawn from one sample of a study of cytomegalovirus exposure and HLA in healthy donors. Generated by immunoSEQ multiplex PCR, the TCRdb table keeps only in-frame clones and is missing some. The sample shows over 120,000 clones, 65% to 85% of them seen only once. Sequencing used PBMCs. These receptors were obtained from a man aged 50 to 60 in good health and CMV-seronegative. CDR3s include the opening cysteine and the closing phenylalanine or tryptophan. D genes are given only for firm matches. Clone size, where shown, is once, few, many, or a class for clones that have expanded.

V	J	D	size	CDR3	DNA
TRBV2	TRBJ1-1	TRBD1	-	CARRLGDRGFPGTEAFF	TGTGCCAGGCGACTAGGGGACAGGGGGTTCCCGGGGACTGAAGCTTTCTTT
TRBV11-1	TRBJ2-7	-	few	CASSSMQGGRWQYF	TGTGCCAGCAGCTCAATGCAGGGGGGAAGATGGCAGTACTTC
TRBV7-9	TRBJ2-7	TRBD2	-	CASSSRGGERGFYEQYF	TGTGCCAGCAGCTCAAGGGGTGGCGAGCGGGGGTTCTACGAGCAGTACTTC
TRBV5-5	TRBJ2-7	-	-	CASSLGPLSEQYF	TGTGCCAGCAGCTTGGGCCCCTTGAGCGAGCAGTACTTC
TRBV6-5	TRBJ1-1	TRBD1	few	CASSYNRGGANTEAFF	TGTGCCAGCAGTTATAACAGGGGTGGGGCGAACACTGAAGCTTTCTTT
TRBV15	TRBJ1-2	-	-	CATSREGGRGKGYTF	TGTGCCACCAGCAGAGAGGGCGGCAGGGGAAAAGGCTACACCTTC
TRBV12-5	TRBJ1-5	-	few	CASGPGDSNQPQHF	TGTGCTAGTGGCCCAGGGGATAGCAATCAGCCCCAGCATTTT
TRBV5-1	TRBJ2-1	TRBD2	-	CASSYRGGRSYNEQFF	TGCGCCAGCAGTTACCGGGGGGGCCGGTCCTACAATGAGCAGTTCTTC
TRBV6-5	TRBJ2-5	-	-	CASSPGTIQETQYF	TGTGCCAGCAGTCCCGGGACAATCCAAGAGACCCAGTACTTC
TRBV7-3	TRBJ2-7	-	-	CASSLSQGSSYEQYF	TGTGCCAGCAGCTTAAGTCAGGGGAGCTCCTACGAGCAGTACTTC
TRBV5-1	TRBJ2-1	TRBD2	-	CASSLEASGSREQFF	TGCGCCAGCAGCTTGGAGGCTAGCGGGAGCCGGGAGCAGTTCTTC
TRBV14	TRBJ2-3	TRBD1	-	CASSQEDRGGTDTQYF	TGTGCCAGCAGCCAAGAAGACAGGGGCGGCACAGATACGCAGTATTTT
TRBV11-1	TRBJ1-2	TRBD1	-	CASSPGGDGYTF	TGTGCCAGCAGCCCAGGGGGTGATGGCTACACCTTC
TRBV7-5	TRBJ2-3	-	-	CARSPSGRSADTQYF	TGTGCCAGAAGTCCTAGCGGGAGAAGCGCAGATACGCAGTATTTT
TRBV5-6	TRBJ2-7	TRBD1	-	CASSPRIFGQGNYEQYF	TGTGCCAGCAGCCCCCGGATCTTTGGACAGGGCAACTACGAGCAGTACTTC
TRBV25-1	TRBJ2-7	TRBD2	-	CASSFPGLAREQYF	TGTGCCAGCAGTTTCCCGGGACTAGCTCGCGAGCAGTACTTC